This note documents a single T cell receptor (beta chain) sequence. This specimen comes from a study of T cells in Graves' hyperthyroidism and ophthalmopathy. Germline values: CDR1 WNHNN, CDR2 SYGVQD (reference sequence). V lost 6 bases to trimming and J lost 4 bases; unmatched junction nucleotides: 11. The CDR3 has 15 amino acids. Amplification targeted TCR beta CDR3 regions from RNA transcripts. First-round RT-PCR targeting the TCR CDR3 was performed with the HTBI primer set. TCRdb reanalysed the multiplex PCR reads using MiXCR and keeps one entry per CDR3 protein. This table has hundreds of thousands of distinct CDR3 sequences, over 35% appearing once.

The sample taken for sequencing was blood. This chain connects TRBV10-1 to TRBJ1-1; 7 bases are shared with TRBD1. This receptor was taken from a man younger than 35 with Graves' hyperthyroidism. CDR3 nucleotides: TGCGCCAGCAGCCAAGATTTGGCAGGGGGCACTGAAGCTTTCTTT. It encodes CASSQDLAGGTEAFF.